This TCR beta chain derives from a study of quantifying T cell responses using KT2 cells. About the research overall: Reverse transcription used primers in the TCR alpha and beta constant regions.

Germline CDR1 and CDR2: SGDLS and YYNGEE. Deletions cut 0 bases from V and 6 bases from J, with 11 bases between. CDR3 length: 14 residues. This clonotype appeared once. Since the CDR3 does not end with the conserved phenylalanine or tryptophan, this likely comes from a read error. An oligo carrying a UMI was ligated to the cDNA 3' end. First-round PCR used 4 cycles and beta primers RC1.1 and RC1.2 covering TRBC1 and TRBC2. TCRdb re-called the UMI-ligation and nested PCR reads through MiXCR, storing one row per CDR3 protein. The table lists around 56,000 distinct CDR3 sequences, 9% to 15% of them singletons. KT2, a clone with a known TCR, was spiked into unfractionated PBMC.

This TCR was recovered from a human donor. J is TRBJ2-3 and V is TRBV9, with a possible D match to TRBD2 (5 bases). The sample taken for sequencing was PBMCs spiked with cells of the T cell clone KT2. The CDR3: CASSVDSGRDTQYS. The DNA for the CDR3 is TGTGCCAGCAGCGTAGACTCGGGAAGGGATACGCAGTATTCT.